Included here is one T cell receptor (beta chain) sequence, with context. Its antigen remains undetermined. One base away there is no much larger clone; base qualities are not given. TCRbeta CDR3 regions were amplified from genomic DNA using the immunoSEQ Assay, a bias-controlled multiplex PCR. Per the source publication's procedure: Nucleated cell counts per sample were estimated from amplification of reference gene primers within the assay. To quantify the absolute abundance of each unique TCRbeta CDR3 rearrangement, sequence reads were collapsed and filtered. For each sample, productive Simpson clonality was calculated as the square root of Simpson's diversity index across productive rearrangements. TCRdb stores this immuneACCESS table with in-frame sequences only. Part of the clones is absent; in the studies checked, under half of the shortfall reflects unresolved V genes, and no reason is known for the rest. V, J and clone size reflect that table, while D and trimming were determined from the DNA. This sample has some 370,000 clones in its table, and roughly 87% of those were observed once. The top ten clonotypes cover around 5% of the sample.

This record comes from a study of blood T cell repertoires in COVID-19 (dated by TCRdb to about 2020). In terms of the full investigation: Samples covering the acute and convalescent phases of COVID-19 were provided by collaborators in the United States, Italy and Spain. Where available, HLA class I and class II types were obtained from metadata supplied by the sample provider rather than from assay-based typing. The samples were drawn from the first 160 participants of the ongoing ImmuneRACE study and from some 1,300 subjects provided by 6 global collaborators. The prospective study material was composed of cDNA or gDNA derived from T cells, B-cell-depleted T cells, or PBMCs. A freely available public database, intended as a resource for researchers studying the immune response to SARS-CoV-2, is where the repertoires were released. A de-identified subject ID, COVID-19 status, age in years and sex were almost always included in the sample metadata. Subjects who had been exposed to COVID-19, were actively infected with it, or had recovered from it provided the deeply sampled blood TCRbeta repertoires that made up the dataset. Findings and caveats that apply to the study as a whole: The quantity of clinical and demographic metadata differed by source and by participant and was supplied without curation.

CDR1 and CDR2 are read off the germline V gene as SGHRS and YFSETQ. V is shortened by 2 bases, J by 3 bases, and the region joining them spans 11 bases. The CDR3 has 14 amino acids, counting the end cysteine and phenylalanine. Just CDR3 DNA is preserved here, 42 bases in frame from base 1. Participants in the prospective study were enrolled through a virtual design, were aged roughly 18 to 100 years, and lived in roughly 25 United States geographic areas. In the prospective study, participants were assigned to cohorts based on the clinical history participants reported in a screening survey and a study questionnaire. For ImmuneRACE Cohort 3, a participant was defined as recovered based on two consecutive negative NP/OP PCR tests, clearance by a healthcare professional, or resolution of symptoms. Mobile phlebotomists in the prospective study collected whole blood, serum and a nasopharyngeal or oropharyngeal swab from every participant. Additional blood draws and questionnaires over an approximately 2-month period could optionally be provided by prospective study participants. Before DNA extraction, blood samples from the prospective study were shipped at room temperature or frozen.

The sequence came from a woman aged 45-65 years who had recovered from COVID-19. The rearrangement joined TRBV5-1 to TRBJ1-2, with TRBD1 perhaps the D gene, on 5 matching bases. Sequenced: PBMCs or T cells enriched from blood (not recorded which). The nucleotide sequence is given as TGCGCCAGCAGCTTCGGGCAGGGTGACTATGGCTACACCTTC. This translates into CASSFGQGDYGYTF.